Listed below are T cell receptor beta chains from one sample, sequenced in a study of cytomegalovirus exposure and HLA in healthy donors. Repertoires were generated with immunoSEQ multiplex PCR, while TCRdb's copy carries only in-frame clones and drops some. Of 93,000 or so clones in the sample, just under 85% were seen once. The material sequenced was PBMCs. These receptors were taken from a woman between 18 and 30 years old in good health and CMV-seropositive. The CDR3 runs from the conserved cysteine through the conserved F or W. Each record gives: J gene, V gene, CDR3 length, D gene, clone size, CDR3 protein, CDR3 DNA. D genes are given only for firm matches. Not every row has a clone size; where given, it reads once, few, many or a size class.

TRBJ2-7	TRBV27	16	TRBD1	.	CASSLMGTTGVYEQYF	TGTGCCAGCAGTTTGATGGGTACGACAGGGGTCTACGAGCAGTACTTC
TRBJ1-3	TRBV28	14	.	once	CASRTQGSGNTIYF	TGTGCCAGCAGGACGCAGGGATCTGGAAACACCATATATTTT
TRBJ2-1	TRBV6-6	14	TRBD1	few	CASSYARGSDEQFF	TGTGCCAGCAGTTACGCCAGGGGGTCGGATGAGCAGTTCTTC
TRBJ1-2	TRBV5-1	15	TRBD1	.	CASSLAWGTGLGYTF	TGCGCCAGCAGCTTGGCCTGGGGGACAGGGTTGGGCTACACCTTC
TRBJ2-7	TRBV27	15	.	.	CASSLTGTTVYEQYF	TGTGCCAGCAGTTTAACCGGGACAACTGTCTACGAGCAGTACTTC
TRBJ2-7	TRBV6-5	14	.	.	CASSLRVSSYEQYF	TGTGCCAGCAGTTTGAGGGTTAGCTCCTACGAGCAGTACTTC
TRBJ2-7	TRBV5-1	16	.	.	CASSPEPGRNWYEQYF	TGCGCCAGCAGCCCGGAACCAGGGAGGAACTGGTACGAGCAGTACTTC
TRBJ2-3	TRBV7-9	16	TRBD2	.	CASSFRPGSGIDTQYF	TGTGCCAGCAGCTTCAGGCCGGGTAGCGGGATCGATACGCAGTATTTT
TRBJ1-2	TRBV15	13	.	once	CATSPGENYGYTF	TGTGCCACCAGTCCAGGGGAAAACTATGGCTACACCTTC
TRBJ1-1	TRBV7-8	13	.	.	CASSWEGVTEAFF	TGTGCCAGCAGCTGGGAGGGGGTCACTGAAGCTTTCTTT
TRBJ2-3	TRBV5-4	14	.	.	CASSLDLNTDTQYF	TGTGCCAGCAGCTTGGACCTAAACACAGATACGCAGTATTTT
TRBJ2-5	TRBV2	12	.	once	CASSEVEETQYF	TGTGCCAGCAGTGAAGTCGAAGAGACCCAGTACTTC
TRBJ2-5	TRBV30	14	TRBD2	once	CAWVPGGSRETQYF	TGTGCCTGGGTCCCGGGGGGATCACGGGAGACCCAGTACTTC
TRBJ2-7	TRBV7-9	14	TRBD2	.	CASSLEGREREQYF	TGTGCCAGCAGCTTAGAGGGGCGGGAGAGAGAGCAGTACTTC
TRBJ1-4	TRBV5-1	16	TRBD1	.	CASSLGSTGEHEKLFF	TGCGCCAGCAGCTTGGGATCGACAGGGGAACATGAAAAACTGTTTTTT
TRBJ1-3	TRBV7-6	15	TRBD1	.	CASSADRGTGNTIYF	TGTGCCAGCAGCGCAGACAGGGGGACTGGAAACACCATATATTTT
TRBJ2-7	TRBV28	13	.	.	CASSWTAIYEQYF	TGTGCCAGCAGTTGGACAGCGATATACGAGCAGTACTTC
TRBJ2-1	TRBV7-9	13	.	.	CASRPGEYNEQFF	TGTGCCAGCAGGCCGGGGGAGTACAATGAGCAGTTCTTC
TRBJ2-2	TRBV4-1	14	TRBD1	few	CASRRTGYTGELFF	TGCGCCAGCAGACGGACAGGGTACACCGGGGAGCTGTTTTTT
TRBJ2-3	TRBV29-1	13	.	.	CSALRESTDTQYF	TGCAGCGCCTTGAGGGAGAGCACAGATACGCAGTATTTT
TRBJ1-1	TRBV27	16	TRBD1	few	CASSFGDGQVNTEAFF	TGTGCCAGCAGTTTTGGCGATGGACAGGTGAACACTGAAGCTTTCTTT
TRBJ2-7	TRBV27	16	.	.	CASSPGQLRGSYEQYF	TGTGCCAGCAGTCCCGGACAGCTTCGGGGCTCCTACGAGCAGTACTTC
TRBJ2-3	TRBV6-1	14	.	.	CASTSDSFTDTQYF	TGTGCCAGCACCTCGGACAGCTTTACAGATACGCAGTATTTT
TRBJ2-3	TRBV7-9	14	.	.	CASSPRGYLDTQYF	TGTGCCAGCAGCCCTAGGGGGTACTTAGATACGCAGTATTTT
TRBJ2-7	TRBV7-2	12	.	.	CASSLTTYEQYF	TGTGCCAGCAGCTTGACTACATACGAGCAGTACTTC
TRBJ2-7	TRBV5-6	13	.	once	CASSLARTYEQYF	TGTGCCAGCAGCTTGGCGCGGACCTACGAGCAGTACTTC
TRBJ1-5	TRBV2	14	.	.	CASTSREGNQPQHF	TGTGCCAGCACCTCCCGGGAAGGCAATCAGCCCCAGCATTTT
TRBJ2-5	TRBV6-5	15	TRBD2	.	CASSPYPGGQETQYF	TGTGCCAGCAGCCCCTATCCGGGGGGACAAGAGACCCAGTACTTC
TRBJ2-5	TRBV30	14	TRBD1	.	CAWSQGQGQETQYF	TGTGCCTGGAGCCAGGGACAGGGGCAAGAGACCCAGTACTTC
TRBJ2-1	TRBV6-5	15	.	once	CASSYDGNPYNEQFF	TGTGCCAGCAGTTACGACGGGAACCCCTACAATGAGCAGTTCTTC
TRBJ1-5	TRBV5-1	14	.	.	CASSLVGGNQPQHF	TGCGCCAGCAGCTTGGTGGGAGGCAATCAGCCCCAGCATTTT
TRBJ2-7	TRBV6-5	12	TRBD1	.	CASRGTAYEQYF	TGTGCCAGCAGAGGGACAGCCTACGAGCAGTACTTC
TRBJ1-5	TRBV6-1	14	TRBD1	.	CATEPGQGVQPQHF	TGTGCCACAGAACCGGGACAGGGCGTTCAGCCCCAGCATTTT
TRBJ2-2	TRBV6-5	15	TRBD1	once	CASSTDRGATGELFF	TGTGCCAGCAGTACCGACAGGGGAGCCACCGGGGAGCTGTTTTTT
TRBJ1-4	TRBV28	13	TRBD1	.	CISTGGSGEKLFF	TGTATCTCGACAGGGGGCAGTGGTGAAAAACTGTTTTTT
TRBJ1-4	TRBV28	14	.	.	CASRIGLYNEKLFF	TGTGCCAGCAGGATAGGACTGTATAATGAAAAACTGTTTTTT
TRBJ2-7	TRBV30	13	TRBD1	.	CAWGGTGDYEQYF	TGTGCCTGGGGGGGGACAGGGGATTACGAGCAGTACTTC
TRBJ1-2	TRBV30	12	.	.	CAWRTGVYGYTF	TGTGCCTGGAGAACCGGGGTCTATGGCTACACCTTC
TRBJ2-7	TRBV7-6	14	TRBD1	.	CASSFGTGTYEQYF	TGTGCCAGCAGCTTCGGGACAGGGACCTACGAGCAGTACTTC
TRBJ2-1	TRBV7-3	13	.	.	CASSRDSYNEQFF	TGTGCCAGCAGTCGGGACTCTTACAATGAGCAGTTCTTC
TRBJ2-1	TRBV6-4	15	TRBD2	many	CASSDGLAGVDEQFF	TGTGCCAGCAGTGACGGACTAGCGGGAGTGGATGAGCAGTTCTTC
TRBJ1-2	TRBV29-1	16	TRBD1	.	CSVELPQGATPYGYTF	TGCAGCGTTGAGCTTCCGCAGGGGGCTACTCCCTATGGCTACACCTTC
TRBJ1-1	TRBV6-5	13	.	.	CASSYERDTEAFF	TGTGCCAGCAGTTACGAGAGGGACACTGAAGCTTTCTTT
TRBJ1-2	TRBV7-8	13	.	once	CASSSTGGYGYTF	TGTGCCAGCAGCTCCACGGGAGGCTATGGCTACACCTTC
TRBJ2-3	TRBV5-1	14	.	.	CASSVTGSTDTQYF	TGCGCCAGCAGCGTGACTGGAAGCACAGATACGCAGTATTTT
TRBJ2-7	TRBV6-6	12	.	.	CASSLTGFEQYF	TGTGCCAGCAGTTTAACAGGGTTTGAGCAGTACTTC
TRBJ2-1	TRBV6-5	16	TRBD2	.	CASSSPSTGGELEQFF	TGTGCCAGCAGTTCCCCCTCGACGGGGGGAGAACTTGAGCAGTTCTTC
TRBJ2-7	TRBV6-4	16	.	.	CASSDSKLKEEYEQYF	TGTGCCAGCAGTGACTCGAAGCTGAAGGAGGAGTACGAGCAGTACTTC
TRBJ2-1	TRBV2	14	TRBD1	.	CASSRTGGFGEQFF	TGTGCCAGCAGTCGGACAGGGGGTTTCGGTGAGCAGTTCTTC
TRBJ1-4	TRBV28	13	.	.	CASSPGGREKLFF	TGTGCCAGCAGCCCAGGTGGGCGTGAAAAACTGTTTTTT